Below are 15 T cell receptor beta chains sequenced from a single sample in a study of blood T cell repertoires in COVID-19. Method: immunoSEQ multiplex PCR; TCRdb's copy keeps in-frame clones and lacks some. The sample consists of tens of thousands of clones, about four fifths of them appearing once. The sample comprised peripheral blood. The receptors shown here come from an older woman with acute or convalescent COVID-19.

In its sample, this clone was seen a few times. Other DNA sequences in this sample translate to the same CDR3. The CDR3 reads CASSEGPGEGETQYF. As DNA, the CDR3 is TGTGCCAGCAGTGAAGGGCCAGGGGAAGGAGAGACCCAGTACTTC. The rearrangement joins TRBV2 to TRBJ2-5; a possible D gene is TRBD1 (6 bases). Per the germline V gene, CDR1 is SNHLY and CDR2 is FYNNEI. This CDR3 has 15 residues. Trimming took off 1 base at V and 4 bases at J, with 13 bases between the two ends.

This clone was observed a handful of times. For the CDR3, the DNA is TGTGCCACCAGTGAATCCCTCAGGGGGCGAACTGAGCAGTTCTTC. Its translation: CATSESLRGRTEQFF. The V gene is TRBV24-1, the J gene TRBJ2-1, with 8 nucleotides matching TRBD1. The CDR3 spans 15 residues. In germline, CDR1 is KGHDR, CDR2 SFDVKD. Unmatched junction bases numbered 10, after V lost 4 bases and J lost 9 bases.

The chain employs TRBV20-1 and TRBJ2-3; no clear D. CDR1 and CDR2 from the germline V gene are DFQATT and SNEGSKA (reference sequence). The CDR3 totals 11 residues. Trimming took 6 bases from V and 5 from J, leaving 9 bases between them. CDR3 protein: CSAPIQDTQYF. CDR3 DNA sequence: TGCAGTGCCCCGATACAAGATACGCAGTATTTT.

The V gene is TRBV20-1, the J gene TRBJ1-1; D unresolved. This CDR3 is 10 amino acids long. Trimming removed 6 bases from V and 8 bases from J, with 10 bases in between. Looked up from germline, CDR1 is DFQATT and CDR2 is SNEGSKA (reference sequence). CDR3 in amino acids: CSAAHVEAFF. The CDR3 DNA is TGCAGTGCCGCACACGTAGAAGCTTTCTTT.

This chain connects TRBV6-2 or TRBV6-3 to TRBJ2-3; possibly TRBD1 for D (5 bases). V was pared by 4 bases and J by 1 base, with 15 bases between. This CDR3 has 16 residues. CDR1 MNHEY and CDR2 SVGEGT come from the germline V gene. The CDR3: CASSSQEFMGTDTQYF. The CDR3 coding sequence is TGTGCCAGCAGTTCACAGGAATTCATGGGCACAGATACGCAGTATTTT.

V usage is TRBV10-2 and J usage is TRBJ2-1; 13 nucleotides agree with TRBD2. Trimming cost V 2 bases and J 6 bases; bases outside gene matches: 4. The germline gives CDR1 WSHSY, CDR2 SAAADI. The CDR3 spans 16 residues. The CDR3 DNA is TGCGCCAGCAGTGAGAAACTAGCGGGGGGGCCCAATGAGCAGTTCTTC. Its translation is CASSEKLAGGPNEQFF.

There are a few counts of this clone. This CDR3 reads CASGKQGNEQYV. CDR3 nucleotides: TGTGCCAGCGGGAAACAGGGTAACGAGCAGTACGTC. This chain joins TRBV2 and TRBJ2-7; perhaps TRBD1 as D (6 bases). Trimming removed 8 bases from V and 5 bases from J, with 13 bases in between. The CDR3 has 12 amino acids. Germline V gene data show CDR1 as SNHLY and CDR2 as FYNNEI.

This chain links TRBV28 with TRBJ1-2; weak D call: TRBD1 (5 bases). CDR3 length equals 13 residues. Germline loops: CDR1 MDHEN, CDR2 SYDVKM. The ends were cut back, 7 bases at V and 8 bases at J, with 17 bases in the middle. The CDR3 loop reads CASTQGDALGYTF. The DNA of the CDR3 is TGTGCCAGCACCCAGGGTGACGCCCTCGGCTACACCTTC.

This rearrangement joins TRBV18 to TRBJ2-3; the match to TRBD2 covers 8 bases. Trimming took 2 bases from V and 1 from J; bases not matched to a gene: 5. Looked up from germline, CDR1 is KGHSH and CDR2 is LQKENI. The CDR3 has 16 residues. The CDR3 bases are TGTGCCAGCTCACCAGTCAGTAGCGGGGGCACAGATACGCAGTATTTT. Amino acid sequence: CASSPVSSGGTDTQYF.

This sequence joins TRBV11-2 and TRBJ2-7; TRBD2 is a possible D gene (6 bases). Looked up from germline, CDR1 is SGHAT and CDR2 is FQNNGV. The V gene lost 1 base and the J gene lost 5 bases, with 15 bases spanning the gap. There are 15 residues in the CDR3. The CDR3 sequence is CASSLGGGTSNEQYF. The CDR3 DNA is TGTGCCAGCAGCTTAGGAGGAGGGACCAGCAACGAGCAGTACTTC.

The CDR3 reads CASSPVFGNTIYF. CDR3 coding DNA: TGCGCCAGCAGCCCCGTCTTTGGAAACACCATATATTTT. The rearrangement joins TRBV4-3 to TRBJ1-3; the D is unclear. Per germline, CDR1 LGHNA and CDR2 YSLEER. The CDR3 length is 13 residues. Deletions cut 4 bases from V and 3 bases from J, with 7 bases between.

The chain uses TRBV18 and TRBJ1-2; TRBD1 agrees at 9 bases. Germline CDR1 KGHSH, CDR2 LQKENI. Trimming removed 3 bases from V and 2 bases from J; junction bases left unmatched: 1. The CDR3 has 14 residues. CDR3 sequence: CASSPGTGNYGYTF. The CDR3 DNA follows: TGTGCCAGCTCACCCGGGACAGGGAACTATGGCTACACCTTC.

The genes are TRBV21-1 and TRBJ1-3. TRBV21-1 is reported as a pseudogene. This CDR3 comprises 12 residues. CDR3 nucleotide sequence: TGTTTCCCCTGGGGGGAGAGAAACACCATATATTTT. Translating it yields CFPWGERNTIYF.

This CDR3 reads CSASPRHFRSGAQRGGYTF. CDR3 nucleotide sequence: TGCAGTGCTAGTCCTCGCCATTTCAGGTCAGGGGCTCAGAGGGGAGGCTACACCTTC. The chain is built from TRBV20-1 and TRBJ1-2; D is possibly TRBD1 (6 bases). This CDR3 region has 19 residues. Trimming took off 3 bases at V and 8 bases at J, with 34 bases between the two ends. Per the germline V gene, CDR1 is DFQATT and CDR2 is SNEGSKA (reference sequence).

The CDR3 DNA sequence: TGTGCCAGCTCGGACATGATGAACACCGGGGAGCTGTTTTTT. This sequence encodes CASSDMMNTGELFF. The chain joins TRBV18 to TRBJ2-2; possibly TRBD1 for D (5 bases). V gave up 6 bases and J gave up 1 base, with 9 bases separating them. The CDR3 sequence is 14 residues long. CDR1 is KGHSH, CDR2 LQKENI, per germline.